This T cell receptor beta chain was identified in a study of human T cells and chemical hapten exposure. Individual cDNA molecules in this library carried unique molecular identifiers. TCRdb re-called the RACE reads through MiXCR, storing one row per CDR3 protein. The repertoire holds more than 300,000 distinct CDR3 sequences, with 4.5% to 7% as singletons. This sample's time point: pre-sensitization, week 0. Treatment specified: therapeutic diphenylcyclopropenone sensitization with weekly scalp DPC. The CDR3 sequence is 13 residues long. V gave up 6 bases and J gave up 5 bases, with 14 bases separating them. Germline-derived CDR1 and CDR2 are SGHRS and YFSETQ.

The chain couples TRBV5-1 to TRBJ2-5; D gene ambiguous. The sample consisted of whole blood, taken in connection with sensitization to the hapten diphenylcyclopropenone (DPC). This clonotype originated in a woman between 18 and 29 years old with alopecia areata. Some clones in this sample may be carry-over from other donors' samples. The CDR3 DNA sequence: TGCGCCAGCAAACTGGGGTCGGCCGAGACCCAGTACTTC. Protein sequence: CASKLGSAETQYF.